Reported below is one T cell receptor beta chain. The sample belongs to a study of PD-1 blockade in classical Hodgkin lymphoma. This CDR3 spans 16 amino acids. Looked up from germline, CDR1 is MNHEY and CDR2 is SVGAGI. V lost 2 bases and J 7 bases, leaving 18 bases between the germline ends. The time point denotes: cycle 4 day 1 (C4D1), after more than five weeks of nivolumab. Following autologous stem cell transplantation, relapse occurred in every patient, and exposure to brentuximab vedotin varied. Sequencing used immunoSEQ multiplex PCR; TCRdb keeps in-frame clones, though not all of them. Of under 40,000 clones in the sample, around four fifths are singletons; the top ten hold more than 8%.

The chain combines TRBV6-5 with TRBJ2-1; maybe TRBD1 (6 bases). The sequences come from peripheral blood mononuclear cells (PBMCs), collected before the fourth cycle of nivolumab. The sequence derives from a human donor with classical Hodgkin lymphoma. This CDR3 reads CASSYRAGAVGNEQFF. Here the CDR3 DNA reads TGTGCCAGCAGTTACCGCGCAGGGGCCGTTGGTAATGAGCAGTTCTTC.